A single T cell receptor (beta chain) is shown here with its context. Its antigen is still unknown. The data were taken from a study of beta chain features in type 1 diabetes. Study-level information: Patients were similar to healthy donors in age and gender (as well as in cell yields). Overall study findings and caveats: Moderate but significant shortening of TCRB CDR3s was recorded in all four CD4+ subsets from Type 1 diabetes patients. PCR might show a preference for shorter templates, equally across patients and controls.

The entirety of the isolated RNA underwent reverse transcription, so expressed TCRB transcripts were sequenced. Generated by immunoSEQ multiplex PCR, the TCRdb table keeps only in-frame clones and is missing some. The sample has roughly 400,000 clones, around 15% seen once. Input material: naive CD4+ T cells from blood. The clonotype comes from a woman aged 18 to 35 in good health.

CDR3 residues: CASGPRAGYTF. CDR3 nucleotides: TGTGCCAGCGGGCCCAGGGCTGGCTACACCTTC. The chain couples TRBV28 to TRBJ1-2, with a tentative D call TRBD1 (5 bases). The CDR3 length is 11 residues. The germline CDR1 and CDR2 sequences are MDHEN and SYDVKM. The V and J ends lost 8 bases and 7 bases respectively, with 11 bases between them.